These T cell receptor beta chains were read from a single sample in a study of glioma-infiltrating T cells. TCRdb re-called the multiplex PCR reads with MiXCR, one entry per CDR3 protein. The sample lists some 150,000 distinct CDR3 sequences; around 40% were seen once. Sequenced sample: glioma tissue, nonneoplastic brain tissue, or PBMCs (not recorded which). All receptors derive from a human donor with low-grade glioma or glioblastoma, undergoing nonglioma brain surgery, or in good health (not recorded which). The CDR3 runs from the conserved cysteine through the conserved F or W. A D gene is named only where the DNA matches it firmly. The size entry is marked missing in some rows and otherwise reads once, few, many or a size class.

TRBV20-1,TRBJ1-1,NA,NA,TGCAGTGCTAGACCTCTGGGTAAGCCTGAAGCTTTCTTT,CSARPLGKPEAFF
TRBV6-1,TRBJ2-7,TRBD1,NA,TGTGCCAGCAGTCTGACAGGGTCTGGCGAGCGGTACTTC,CASSLTGSGERYF
TRBV28,TRBJ2-1,NA,few,TGTGCCAGCAGTTTGAACTGGGAGCAGTTCTTC,CASSLNWEQFF
TRBV2,TRBJ2-1,NA,NA,TGTGCCAGCAGTGTGGAGACAGTCCTGTTCTTC,CASSVETVLFF
TRBV6-2/TRBV6-3,TRBJ2-3,NA,NA,TGCGCCAGCAAGGGGGGAAGAGGGCTCGCAGATACGCAGTATTTT,CASKGGRGLADTQYF
TRBV5-5,TRBJ1-5,NA,NA,TGTGCCAGCAGCTTGCATCAGTATCAGCCCCAGCATTTT,CASSLHQYQPQHF
TRBV7-2,TRBJ2-7,NA,NA,TGTGCCAGCAGCTTCGACCCAGACCGCGAGCAGTACTTC,CASSFDPDREQYF
TRBV7-9,TRBJ1-5,TRBD1,NA,TGTGCCAGCAGCTTACAGGGGGAAGAGCCCCAGCATTTT,CASSLQGEEPQHF
TRBV20-1,TRBJ2-3,TRBD2,NA,TGCAGTGCTTCTAGCGGGGGGCGGGATACGCAGTATTTT,CSASSGGRDTQYF
TRBV6-6,TRBJ2-1,NA,few,TGTGCCAGCAGTTACACGATAACCACCAATGAGCAGTTCTTC,CASSYTITTNEQFF
TRBV28,TRBJ2-1,TRBD2,NA,TGTGCCAGCAGTTTATCAGGCGGGGGGGCAAAGGAGCAGTTCTTC,CASSLSGGGAKEQFF
TRBV19,TRBJ1-1,NA,NA,TGTGCCAGTAGGCCACAGGGAAAGATGAACACTGAAGCTTTCTTT,CASRPQGKMNTEAFF
TRBV28,TRBJ2-3,NA,NA,TGTGCCAGCAGCGCAGATACGCAGTATTTT,CASSADTQYF
TRBV6-1,TRBJ1-3,NA,few,TGTGCCAGCAGCCACGGCGGAGGAGGAAACACCATATATTTT,CASSHGGGGNTIYF
TRBV29-1,TRBJ2-7,TRBD2,NA,TGCAGCGTCTCCAGGACTAGCGGGGAAGGAGAGCAGTACTTC,CSVSRTSGEGEQYF
TRBV27,TRBJ2-3,TRBD1,NA,TGTGCCAGCAGTTTTCAACTCTGGACAGGGAACACAGATACGCAGTATTTT,CASSFQLWTGNTDTQYF